The T cell receptor beta chain under discussion was sequenced for a study of blood T cell repertoires in COVID-19. Study-level background: COVID-19 samples from acute and convalescent phases originated in the United States, Italy and Spain.

Profiling relied on immunoSEQ multiplex PCR, and the TCRdb table lists in-frame clones only, not all of them. The profile shows 250,000 to 350,000 clones, more than 75% of them singletons. This clone appeared a single time. Ages ranged from about 18 to 90 years, with residence in about 23 US areas. The germline V gene encodes CDR1 LNHDA and CDR2 SQIVND (reference sequence). The V end lost 11 bases, the J end lost 0 bases, and 14 bases lay between the germline ends. The CDR3 loop spans 15 amino acids. Sequencing was done on a sample of PBMCs or T cells enriched from blood (not recorded which). The clonotype originates from a woman between 55 and 75 years old in a cohort exposed to, infected with or recovered from COVID-19 (not recorded which). The V gene is TRBV19, the J gene TRBJ2-6; TRBD1 is a possible D gene (6 bases). For the CDR3, the DNA is TGTGCCGGCCGGGACACCTCCTCTGGGGCCAACGTCCTGACTTTC. It specifies CAGRDTSSGANVLTF. Variable domain in full (rest from reference TRBV19 and TRBJ2-6): DGGITQSPKYLFRKEGQNVTLSCEQNLNHDAMYWYRQDPGQGLRLIYYSQIVNDFQKGDIAEGYSVSREKKESFPLTVTSAQKNPTAFYLCAGRDTSSGANVLTFGAGSRLTVL.